One sample yielded the 3 T cell receptor beta chains listed below, sequenced in a study of shared clonotypes between healthy human individuals. Assay: immunoSEQ multiplex PCR; the TCRdb copy retains only in-frame clones and omits some. The sample has 2 million to 2.5 million clones, about 94% seen once. The specimen sequenced was naive CD4+ T cells sorted from blood. Stated subset: CD45RA+ positively selected. The receptors stem from a man aged 18 to 30 in good health.

The chain carries TRBV30 and TRBJ2-4; D possibly corresponds to TRBD2 (6 bases). CDR1 is GTSNPN, CDR2 SVGIG, per germline (reference sequence). The CDR3 runs 13 residues. Trimming shortened V by 8 bases and J by 7 bases, and 18 bases separated the two germline ends. CDR3 sequence (DNA): TGTGCCCGGCGGGGCGGACCGGGGAACATTCAGTACTTC. It is translated as CARRGGPGNIQYF.

The chain recombines TRBV6-1 with TRBJ2-7; perhaps TRBD1 as D (5 bases). Germline V gene sequence: CDR1 MNHNS, CDR2 SASEGT. Trimming removed 2 bases at V and 3 bases at J, with 23 bases between. This CDR3 has 18 amino acids. CDR3 residues: CASSELGQVGRVGYEQYF. In nucleotides, the CDR3 is TGTGCCAGCAGTGAACTGGGTCAGGTGGGCAGGGTGGGCTACGAGCAGTACTTC.

The gene calls are TRBV30 and TRBJ2-7, with 7 bases fitting TRBD2. From germline, CDR1 is GTSNPN and CDR2 SVGIG (reference sequence). V shed 7 bases and J 2 bases; nucleotides not matched to a gene: 8. This CDR3 region has 13 residues. CDR3 residues: CALERGPTYEQYF. The CDR3 DNA reads TGTGCCTTAGAGCGGGGCCCGACCTACGAGCAGTACTTC. The entire variable domain, with the rest obtained from reference TRBV30 and TRBJ2-7, is as follows: SQTIHQWPATLVQPVGSPLSLECTVEGTSNPNLYWYRQAAGRGLQLLFYSVGIGQISSEVPQNLSASRPQDRQFILSSKKLLLSDSGFYLCALERGPTYEQYFGPGTRLTVT.